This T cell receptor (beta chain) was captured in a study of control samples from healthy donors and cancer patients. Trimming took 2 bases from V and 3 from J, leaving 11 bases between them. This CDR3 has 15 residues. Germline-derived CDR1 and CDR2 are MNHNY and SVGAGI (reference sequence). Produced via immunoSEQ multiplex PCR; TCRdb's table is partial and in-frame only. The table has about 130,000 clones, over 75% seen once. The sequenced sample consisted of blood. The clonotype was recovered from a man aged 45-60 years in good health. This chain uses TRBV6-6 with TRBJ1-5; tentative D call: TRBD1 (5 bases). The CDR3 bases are TGTGCCAGCAGTTACGCGTCAGGGTTCAATCAGCCCCAGCATTTT. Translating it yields CASSYASGFNQPQHF.